This TCR beta chain derives from a study of response to subunit inactivated influenza vaccine. TCRdb called the RT-PCR reads again in MiXCR, with one record for every CDR3 protein. The sample includes more than 550,000 distinct CDR3 sequences, about an eighth of them seen just once. This clonotype was seen only a few times. As yet, its antigen is unknown. Findings and caveats of the study: There was a suggestion from the authors that each seasonal influenza vaccination recruits few new T cells.

This CDR3 is 12 amino acids long. V was shortened by 5 bases and J by 12 bases, with 14 bases between the two germline ends. The TCR comes from a man aged 45-65 years who received an inactivated influenza vaccine. The chain joins TRBV12-3 or TRBV12-4 to TRBJ1-3, with D possibly being TRBD1 (5 bases). The source material was PBMCs from blood, sampled on the day of vaccination. CDR3 loop: CASSGGTGNIYF. Written as DNA, the CDR3 is TGTGCCAGCAGTGGGGGAACTGGAAACATATATTTT.